A single T cell receptor (beta chain) is shown here with its context. Its specificity is unknown. TCRdb's table, derived via immunoSEQ multiplex PCR, lists solely in-frame clones and lacks some. The data show about 24,000 clones, with roughly 95% seen just once and approximately 0.2% held by the top ten. CDR3 size: 14 residues. V shed 1 base and J shed 6 bases, with 13 bases lying between them. The germline CDR1 and CDR2 sequences are SGHTA and FQGNSA. This sample was included in a study of B cell selection in AIRE deficiency. Study-level results: Shorter CDR3s marked shared Treg sequences, biased toward few non-templated insertions. Healthy donors alone shared 31.6% of approximately 3,500 Treg sequences; patients alone approximately 9.4%. TCRbeta-only data showed 30% to 45% of shared healthy Treg sequences in healthy Tconv.

CD4+CD127+ cells were sorted as the conventional CD4 T cells. This rearrangement joins TRBV7-2 to TRBJ2-7, with no clear D. This receptor was taken from a human donor in good health. Sequenced material: CD4+CD127+ conventional T cells sorted from PBMCs. The CDR3 reads CASSLDVGILEQYF. CDR3 bases: TGTGCCAGCAGCTTAGACGTTGGCATACTCGAGCAGTACTTC.